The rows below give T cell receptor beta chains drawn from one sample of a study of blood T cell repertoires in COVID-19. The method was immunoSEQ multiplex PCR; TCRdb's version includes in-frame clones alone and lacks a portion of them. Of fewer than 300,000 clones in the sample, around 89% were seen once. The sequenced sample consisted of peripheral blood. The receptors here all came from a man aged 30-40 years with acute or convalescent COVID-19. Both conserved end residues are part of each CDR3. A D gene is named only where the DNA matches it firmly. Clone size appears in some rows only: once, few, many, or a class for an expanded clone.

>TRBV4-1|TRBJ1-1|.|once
TGCGCCAGCAGCCAACAGACAGACATGAACACTGAAGCTTTCTTT
CASSQQTDMNTEAFF
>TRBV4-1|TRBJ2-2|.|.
TGCGCCAGCAGCCAGGCCCGAGGGGGGGTTGTCACCGGGGAGCTGTTTTTT
CASSQARGGVVTGELFF
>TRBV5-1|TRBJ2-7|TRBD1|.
TGCGCCAGCAGCTTGGGTCCCGGGACAGCCTCCTACGAGCAGTACTTC
CASSLGPGTASYEQYF
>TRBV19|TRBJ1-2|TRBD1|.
TGTGCCAGTAGGATGACAGGGCGAATGGCTAACTATGGCTACACCTTC
CASRMTGRMANYGYTF
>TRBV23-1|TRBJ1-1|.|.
TGCGCCCCCCGGGAACGCTTCACTGAAGCTTTCTTT
CAPRERFTEAFF
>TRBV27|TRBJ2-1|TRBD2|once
TGTGCCAGCACCCCCGCTCTAGCGGGGGGGACCTATGAGCAGTTCTTC
CASTPALAGGTYEQFF
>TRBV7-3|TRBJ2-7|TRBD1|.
TGTGCCAGCACCGATCCCGGGACAGGGGGCCACGAGCAGTACTTC
CASTDPGTGGHEQYF
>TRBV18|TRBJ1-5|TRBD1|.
TGTGCCAGCTCACCGTACGGACAGGGAGTAGGTGGTAATCAGCCCCAGCATTTT
CASSPYGQGVGGNQPQHF
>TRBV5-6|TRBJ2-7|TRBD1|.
TGTGCCAGCAGGCGTGGGACAGCCACCTACGAGCAGTACTTC
CASRRGTATYEQYF
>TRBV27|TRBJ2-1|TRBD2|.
TGTGCCAGCAGCTCGGGACTAGCGGCGCCGGGCAATGAGCAGTTCTTC
CASSSGLAAPGNEQFF
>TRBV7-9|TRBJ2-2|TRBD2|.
TGTGCCAGCAGCCCCCAGACTAGCCCCGGGGAGCTGTTTTTT
CASSPQTSPGELFF
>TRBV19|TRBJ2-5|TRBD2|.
TGTGCCAGTAGTACGCGGACTAGCGGGGTAGTCGGAGAGACCCAGTACTTC
CASSTRTSGVVGETQYF
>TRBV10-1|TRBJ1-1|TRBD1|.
TGCGCCAGCAGTCTCCCTTTTGAGATCCGAGGACAGGTGCGACTGAACACTGAAGCTTTCTTT
CASSLPFEIRGQVRLNTEAFF
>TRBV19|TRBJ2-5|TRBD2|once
TGTGCCAGTAGCCCCGGGGCTAGCGGGGAAGGAATGAGAGAGACCCAGTACTTC
CASSPGASGEGMRETQYF
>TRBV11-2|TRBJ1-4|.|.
TGTGCCAGCAGCTTAGGGAACATACAGGGAAGTGAAAAACTGTTTTTT
CASSLGNIQGSEKLFF
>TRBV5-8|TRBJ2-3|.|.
TGTGCCAGCAGCTCCTATCTAAGCACAGATACGCAGTATTTT
CASSSYLSTDTQYF
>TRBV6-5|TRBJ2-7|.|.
TGTGCCAGCGCCTCAGGCTCCTACGAGCAGTACTTC
CASASGSYEQYF
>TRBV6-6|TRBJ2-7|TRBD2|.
TGTGCCAGCAGGCCCGGGAGGGGCCCCTACGAGCAGTACTTC
CASRPGRGPYEQYF
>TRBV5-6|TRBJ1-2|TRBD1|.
TGTGCCAGCAGCGCGGACAGGGCGTACTATGGCTACACCTTC
CASSADRAYYGYTF
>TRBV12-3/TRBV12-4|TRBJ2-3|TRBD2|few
TGTGCCAGCAATTCCGGGGGGGGAGATACGCAGTATTTT
CASNSGGGDTQYF
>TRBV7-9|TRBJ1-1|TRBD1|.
TGTGCCAGCAGTTCCGGGACAGGCTCCACTGAAGCTTTCTTT
CASSSGTGSTEAFF
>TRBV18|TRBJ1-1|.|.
TGTGCCAGCTCCCCTATTATTAGGGAGACTGAAGCTTTCTTT
CASSPIIRETEAFF
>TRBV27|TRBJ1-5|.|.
TGTGCCAGCAGAAGTGGGGGGAGCAATCAGCCCCAGCATTTT
CASRSGGSNQPQHF
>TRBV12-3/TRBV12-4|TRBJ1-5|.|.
TGTGCCAGCAGCCCAGGGCCGTCACCCCAGCATTTT
CASSPGPSPQHF
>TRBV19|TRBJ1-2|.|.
TGTGCCAGCCGTCCGGATAGGGGCCAGGATGACTATGGCTACACCTTC
CASRPDRGQDDYGYTF
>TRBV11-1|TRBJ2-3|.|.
TGTGCCAGCAGCTACGACCAGGTTACTCCGCAGTATTTT
CASSYDQVTPQYF
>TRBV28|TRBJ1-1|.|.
TGTGCCAGCAGTTTATCAGTAGGGGTGGCTTTCTTT
CASSLSVGVAFF
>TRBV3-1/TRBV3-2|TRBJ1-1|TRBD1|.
TGTGCCAGCAGCCATCACAGGGGGATGAACACTGAAGCTTTCTTT
CASSHHRGMNTEAFF
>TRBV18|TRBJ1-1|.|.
TGTGCCAGCTCACCACAGGGGATGGGCACTGAAGCTTTCTTT
CASSPQGMGTEAFF